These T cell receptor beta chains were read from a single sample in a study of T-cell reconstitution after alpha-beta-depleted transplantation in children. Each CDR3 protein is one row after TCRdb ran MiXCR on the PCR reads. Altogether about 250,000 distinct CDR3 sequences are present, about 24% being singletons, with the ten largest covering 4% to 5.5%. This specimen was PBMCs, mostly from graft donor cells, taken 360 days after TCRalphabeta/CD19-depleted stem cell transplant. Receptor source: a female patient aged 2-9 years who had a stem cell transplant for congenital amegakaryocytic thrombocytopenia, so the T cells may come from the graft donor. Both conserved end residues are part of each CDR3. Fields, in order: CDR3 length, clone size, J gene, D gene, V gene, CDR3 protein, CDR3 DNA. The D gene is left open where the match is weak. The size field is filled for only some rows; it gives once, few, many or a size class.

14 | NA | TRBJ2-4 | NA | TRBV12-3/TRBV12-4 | CDSSFGQAKNIQYF | TGTGACAGCAGTTTTGGCCAAGCCAAAAACATTCAGTACTTC
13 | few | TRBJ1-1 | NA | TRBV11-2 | CASSRGQPTEAFF | TGTGCCAGCAGCCGAGGACAGCCGACTGAAGCTTTCTTT
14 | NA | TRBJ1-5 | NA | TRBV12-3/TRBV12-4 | CASSLEAINQPQHF | TGTGCCAGCAGTTTAGAAGCGATTAATCAGCCCCAGCATTTT
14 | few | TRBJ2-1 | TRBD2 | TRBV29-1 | CSVRAGGAVNEQFF | TGCAGCGTTCGAGCCGGGGGGGCGGTTAATGAGCAGTTCTTC
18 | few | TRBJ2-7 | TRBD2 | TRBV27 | CASSLVRNPNGRTTEQYF | TGTGCCAGCAGTTTAGTCAGAAACCCTAACGGGAGGACCACCGAGCAGTACTTC
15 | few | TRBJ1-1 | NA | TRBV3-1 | CASSQVVTANTEAFF | TGTGCCAGCAGCCAAGTCGTAACAGCAAACACTGAAGCTTTCTTT
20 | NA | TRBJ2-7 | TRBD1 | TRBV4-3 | CASSQRSRDRELDGPYEQYF | TGCGCCAGCAGCCAACGCTCCCGGGACAGGGAGTTAGACGGCCCTTACGAGCAGTACTTC
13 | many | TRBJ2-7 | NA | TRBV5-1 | CASSLEGLYEQYF | TGCGCCAGCAGCTTGGAAGGTCTCTACGAGCAGTACTTC
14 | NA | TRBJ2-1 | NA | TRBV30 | CASRRDSRVNEQFF | TGTGCCAGCAGAAGGGACTCCCGAGTCAATGAGCAGTTCTTC
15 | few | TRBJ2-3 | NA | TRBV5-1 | CASSAITASTDTQYF | TGCGCCAGCAGCGCCATCACAGCGTCCACAGATACGCAGTATTTT
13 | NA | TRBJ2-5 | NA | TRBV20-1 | CSARAGIQETQYF | TGCAGTGCTAGAGCGGGGATCCAAGAGACCCAGTACTTC
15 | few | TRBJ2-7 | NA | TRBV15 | CATSLVGLGYYEQYF | TGTGCCACCAGCCTGGTAGGACTTGGGTACTACGAGCAGTACTTC
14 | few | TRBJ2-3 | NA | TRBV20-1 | CSAPTSWSTDTQYF | TGCAGTGCGCCAACTAGTTGGAGCACAGATACGCAGTATTTT
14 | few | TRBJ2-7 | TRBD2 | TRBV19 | CASNSGLADSEQYF | TGTGCCAGTAATTCGGGACTAGCCGATTCCGAGCAGTACTTC
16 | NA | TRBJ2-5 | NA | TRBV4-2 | CASSQERGGVKETQYF | TGTGCCAGCAGCCAAGAGCGGGGCGGGGTAAAGGAGACCCAGTACTTC
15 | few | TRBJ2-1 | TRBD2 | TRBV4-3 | CASSQPSGSGNEQFF | TGCGCCAGCAGCCAACCTAGCGGGAGTGGCAATGAGCAGTTCTTC
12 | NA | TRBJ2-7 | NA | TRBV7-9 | CASSQSSGIEYF | TGTGCCAGCAGCCAATCCTCAGGGATTGAGTACTTC
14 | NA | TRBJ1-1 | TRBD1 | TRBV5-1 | CASSLATGGTEAFF | TGCGCCAGCAGCTTGGCTACAGGGGGCACTGAAGCTTTCTTT
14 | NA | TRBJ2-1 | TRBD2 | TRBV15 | CATSSSGGVDEQFF | TGTGCCACCAGCAGTAGCGGGGGGGTGGATGAGCAGTTCTTC
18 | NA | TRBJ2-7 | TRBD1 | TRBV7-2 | CASSFAGRGGTVWYEQYF | TGTGCCAGCAGCTTTGCCGGTAGAGGGGGCACCGTATGGTACGAGCAGTACTTC
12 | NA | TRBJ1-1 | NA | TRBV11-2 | CASSLPQLGAFF | TGTGCCAGCAGCTTACCTCAGCTGGGGGCTTTCTTT
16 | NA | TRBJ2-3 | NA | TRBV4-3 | CASSQDWSGRTDTQYF | TGCGCCAGCAGCCAAGATTGGAGCGGCCGCACAGATACGCAGTATTTT
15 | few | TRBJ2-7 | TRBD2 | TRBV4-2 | CASSQRLAGRDEQYF | TGTGCCAGCAGCCAGAGACTAGCGGGAAGGGACGAGCAGTACTTC
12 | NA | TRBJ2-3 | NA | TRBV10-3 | CAIRRGTDTQYF | TGTGCCATCAGGAGGGGGACAGATACGCAGTATTTT
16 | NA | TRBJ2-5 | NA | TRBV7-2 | CASSLGWRGPLRAQYF | TGTGCCAGCAGCTTAGGGTGGCGGGGGCCCTTGAGAGCCCAGTACTTC
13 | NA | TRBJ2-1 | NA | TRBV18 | CASSPGRYNEQFF | TGTGCCAGCTCACCGGGGCGATACAATGAGCAGTTCTTC
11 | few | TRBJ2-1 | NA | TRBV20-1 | CSASLPTEQFF | TGCAGTGCTAGTTTGCCTACTGAGCAGTTCTTC
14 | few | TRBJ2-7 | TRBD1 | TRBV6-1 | CASRVGQASYEQYF | TGTGCCAGCAGGGTCGGACAGGCGTCCTACGAGCAGTACTTC